Following are 16 T cell receptor beta chains from one sample sequenced in a study of blood T cell repertoires in COVID-19. Only in-frame clones appear in the TCRdb table, and some are missing; sequencing was by immunoSEQ multiplex PCR. The table has 260,000 or so clones, roughly four fifths seen once. Sequencing was performed on peripheral blood. The receptors shown here come from a woman in her 70s with acute or convalescent COVID-19.

This clone was observed once. The chain links TRBV7-9 to TRBJ1-2; D perhaps matches TRBD1 (5 bases). The germline CDR1 and CDR2 sequences are SEHNR and FQNEAQ (reference sequence). V was shortened by 5 bases and J by 2 bases, with 18 bases between the two germline ends. This CDR3 spans 16 amino acids. DNA of the CDR3: TGTGCCAGCAGCCGGGGGATCGGAGACGGAAACTATGGCTACACCTTC. It yields the protein CASSRGIGDGNYGYTF.

The V call is TRBV6-6, the J call TRBJ2-7, with D tentatively TRBD1 (5 bases). Germline CDR1 MNHNY, CDR2 SVGAGI (reference sequence). Trimming left V 2 bases short and J 1 base short, with 12 bases between. CDR3 size: 15 residues. The CDR3 is CASSYDQGGSYEQYF. For the CDR3, the DNA is TGTGCCAGCAGTTACGACCAGGGTGGGTCCTACGAGCAGTACTTC.

The gene calls are TRBV25-1 and TRBJ2-6; TRBD1 aligns across 8 bases. Germline V gene data show CDR1 as MGHDK and CDR2 as SYGVNS. The V and J ends lost 1 base and 0 bases, in that order; junction bases with no gene match: 5. CDR3 length: 18 residues. The CDR3 reads CASSESAGGNSGANVLTF. The CDR3 region has the DNA TGTGCCAGCAGTGAATCGGCAGGGGGCAACTCTGGGGCCAACGTCCTGACTTTC.

The chain uses TRBV6-1 and TRBJ1-3; D gene unclear. The CDR3 runs to 15 residues. The germline CDR1 and CDR2 sequences are MNHNS and SASEGT. The ends were cut back, 3 bases at V and 0 bases at J, with 9 bases in the middle. The CDR3 spells CASSESLFSGNTIYF. For the CDR3, the DNA is TGTGCCAGCAGTGAGAGCCTCTTCTCTGGAAACACCATATATTTT.

The chain carries TRBV5-5 and TRBJ2-7; 10 bases match TRBD1. V shed 2 bases, J shed 7 bases, and the junction held 12 bases outside the gene matches. The V gene's germline CDR1 is SGHKS and CDR2 YYEKEE (reference sequence). The CDR3 totals 16 residues. CDR3 DNA sequence: TGTGCCAGCAGCTTAGAGGGACAGGGGATTTATGAGGAGCAGTACTTC. It encodes CASSLEGQGIYEEQYF.

This clone was observed once. CDR3 nucleotides: TGTGCCAGCAGCGCCCCGGGACTTTCCACAGATACGCAGTATTTT. Its translation: CASSAPGLSTDTQYF. The chain employs TRBV7-6 and TRBJ2-3, with a possible D match to TRBD2 (6 bases). The CDR3 has 15 residues. The germline V gene has CDR1 SGHVS and CDR2 FNYEAQ. Trimming pared 5 bases from V and 2 bases from J, leaving 14 bases between.

The V gene is TRBV10-3, the J gene TRBJ2-1, with 8 bases matching TRBD2. The CDR3 has 14 amino acids. Germline CDR1 reads ENHRY; CDR2 reads SYGVKD. V dropped 6 bases and J dropped 5; count of bases not matched to a gene: 6. In nucleotides, the CDR3 is TGTGCCATCAGCCTTAGCGGGACCAACAATGAGCAGTTCTTC. It encodes CAISLSGTNNEQFF.

V and J are TRBV7-2 and TRBJ1-1; the match to TRBD1 covers 7 bases. The CDR3 is made up of 15 amino acids. CDR1 and CDR2 (germline): SGHTA, FQGNSA. V gave up 5 bases and J gave up 0 bases; unmatched junction bases: 6. The CDR3, as DNA: TGTGCCAGCAGCGCCACAGGGGTCGTGAACACTGAAGCTTTCTTT. Protein: CASSATGVVNTEAFF.

The chain recombines TRBV7-9 with TRBJ1-2; 9 bases agree with TRBD1. CDR3 size: 18 residues. Looked up from germline, CDR1 is SEHNR and CDR2 is FQNEAQ (reference sequence). With 3 bases clipped from V and 3 bases from J, the junction kept 14 bases outside the gene matches. In DNA form, the CDR3 reads TGTGCCAGCAGCTTCCACCCTCCGGGACAGGGTACCCACTATGGCTACACCTTC. Protein sequence: CASSFHPPGQGTHYGYTF.

This clone was counted once. The chain is built from TRBV29-1 and TRBJ1-1; TRBD1 matches 10 bases. With V trimmed by 6 bases and J by 3 bases, 1 base remained unmatched. The CDR3 has 12 residues. Looked up from germline, CDR1 is SQVTM and CDR2 is ANQGSEA. The CDR3 region is CSVDRGDTEAFF. DNA of the CDR3: TGCAGCGTGGACAGGGGGGACACTGAAGCTTTCTTT.

A note on this clone: A junction boundary mismatches the germline segment, possibly from a read error. Other DNA variants within this sample encode the same CDR3. J is TRBJ2-1 and V is TRBV7-7, with unresolved D. The germline V gene encodes CDR1 SSHAT and CDR2 FNYEAQ (reference sequence). This CDR3 spans 13 amino acids. The chain's CDR3 is CASSLDIYNEQFF. CDR3 nucleotides: TGTGCTAGCAGCTTAGACATCTACAATGAGCAGTTCTTC.

The chain carries TRBV7-2 and TRBJ2-7; no clear D. Trimming stripped 5 bases from V and 4 bases from J, with 15 bases between. Germline V CDR1 and CDR2: SGHTA, FQGNSA. CDR3 length: 14 residues. This CDR3 is CASSPSRGTYEQYF. In DNA form, the CDR3 reads TGTGCCAGCAGCCCGAGCCGCGGTACTTACGAGCAGTACTTC.

The V gene is TRBV4-1, the J gene TRBJ1-3; 7 bases align to TRBD1. The germline gives CDR1 MGHRA, CDR2 YSYEKL. This CDR3 has 18 residues. Trimming took 4 bases from V and 0 from J; bases not matched to a gene: 12. The CDR3 loop reads CASSRAFGQVSSGNTIYF. CDR3 nucleotides: TGCGCCAGCAGCCGAGCCTTTGGACAGGTGAGCTCTGGAAACACCATATATTTT.

J is TRBJ1-2 and V is TRBV28, with 10 nucleotides matching TRBD1. Germline V gene sequence: CDR1 MDHEN, CDR2 SYDVKM. CDR3 size: 18 residues. The ends lost 1 base at V and 0 bases at J; junction bases unmatched: 8. The CDR3 DNA follows: TGTGCCAGCAGTTTATCAGGGACAGGGGTCCCCTCTAACTATGGCTACACCTTC. Translation: CASSLSGTGVPSNYGYTF.

This sequence joins TRBV5-1 and TRBJ1-3; D is unclear. Germline CDR1 and CDR2: SGHRS and YFSETQ. The CDR3 is 14 residues long. The V end lost 0 bases, the J end lost 0 bases, and 4 bases lay between the germline ends. The chain's CDR3 is CASSLDGSGNTIYF. As DNA, the CDR3 is TGCGCCAGCAGCTTGGACGGCTCTGGAAACACCATATATTTT.

The chain uses TRBV6-5 and TRBJ1-1; TRBD1 matches 12 bases. The CDR3 loop spans 14 amino acids. With 6 bases clipped from V and 7 bases from J, the junction kept 6 bases outside the gene matches. Germline loops: CDR1 MNHEY, CDR2 SVGAGI. The CDR3 coding sequence is TGTGCCAGCAGGGGACAGGGGGCCTTCGGTGAAGCTTTCTTT. It codes for CASRGQGAFGEAFF.